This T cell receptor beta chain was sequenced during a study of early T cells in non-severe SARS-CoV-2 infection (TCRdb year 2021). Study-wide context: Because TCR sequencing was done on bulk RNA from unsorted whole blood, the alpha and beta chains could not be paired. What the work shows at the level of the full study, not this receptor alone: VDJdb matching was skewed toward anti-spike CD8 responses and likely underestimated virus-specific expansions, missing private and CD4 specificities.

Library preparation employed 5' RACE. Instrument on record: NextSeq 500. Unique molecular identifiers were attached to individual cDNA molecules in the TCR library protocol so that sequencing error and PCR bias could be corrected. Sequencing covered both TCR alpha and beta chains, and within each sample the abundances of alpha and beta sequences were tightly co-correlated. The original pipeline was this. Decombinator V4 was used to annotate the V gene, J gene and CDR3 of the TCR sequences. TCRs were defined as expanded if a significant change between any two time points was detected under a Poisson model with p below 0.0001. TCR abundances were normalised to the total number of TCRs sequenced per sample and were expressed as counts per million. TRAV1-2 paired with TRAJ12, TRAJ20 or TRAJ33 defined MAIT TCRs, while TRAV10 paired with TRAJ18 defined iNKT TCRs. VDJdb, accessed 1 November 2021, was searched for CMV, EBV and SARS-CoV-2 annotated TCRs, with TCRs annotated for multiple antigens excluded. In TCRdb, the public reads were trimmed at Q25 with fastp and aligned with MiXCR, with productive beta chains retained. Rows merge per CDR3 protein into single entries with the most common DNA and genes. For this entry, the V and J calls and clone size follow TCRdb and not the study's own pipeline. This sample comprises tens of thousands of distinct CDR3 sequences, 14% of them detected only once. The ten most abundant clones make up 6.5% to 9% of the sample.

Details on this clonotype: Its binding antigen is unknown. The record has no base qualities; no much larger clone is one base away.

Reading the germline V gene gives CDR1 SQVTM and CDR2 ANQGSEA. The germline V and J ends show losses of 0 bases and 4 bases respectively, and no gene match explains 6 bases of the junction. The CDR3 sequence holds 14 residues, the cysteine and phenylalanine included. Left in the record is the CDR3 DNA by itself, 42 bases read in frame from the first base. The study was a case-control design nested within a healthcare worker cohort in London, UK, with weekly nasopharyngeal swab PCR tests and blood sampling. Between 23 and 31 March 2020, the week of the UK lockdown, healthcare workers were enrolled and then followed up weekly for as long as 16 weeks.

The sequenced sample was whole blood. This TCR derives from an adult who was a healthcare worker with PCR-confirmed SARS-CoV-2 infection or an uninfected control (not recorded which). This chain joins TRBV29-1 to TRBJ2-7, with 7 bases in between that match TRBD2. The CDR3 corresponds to CSVEDPGGTYEQYF. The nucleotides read TGCAGCGTTGAAGATCCGGGGGGAACTTACGAGCAGTACTTC.